The sequence of this TCR beta chain was determined in a study of cytomegalovirus exposure and HLA in healthy donors (dated by TCRdb to 2017 to 2019). About the full investigation: An earlier analysis of about 560 of the donors reported 276 Gb of sequence data and 117 million unique TCR beta sequences obtained from some 170 million T cells. Besides the first cohort of around 700 subjects, a separate validation cohort made up of roughly 120 different subjects was used. The study used immunosequencing to profile the T cell repertoires of several hundred subjects and linked those repertoires to cytomegalovirus serostatus. An earlier analysis of 587 of the donors used high-throughput TCR beta sequencing to judge whether each TCR beta V gene segment behaved as functional or pseudogenic. In the later analysis, no new phenotypic data were used to find candidate immune exposures; instead, reliance was placed on TCR beta sequences and their occurrence across donors. Around 330 gigabases of sequencing data and around 85 million unique TCR sequences made up an early release that covered approximately 620 HLA-typed donors. Class I and class II HLA loci were covered by the typing at four-digit resolution. Alongside the repertoire data, information on donor age, sex, ethnicity and CMV serostatus was compiled. Among the roughly 380 genotyped donors, around 81% belonged to the genetic ancestry cluster associated with self-reported Caucasian donors. All discovery cohort repertoires had been generated on a single sequencing platform. Typing coverage varied by locus: about 620-630 donors for A, B, C, DRB1 and DQB1; approximately 500 for DQA1; 606 for DPA1; roughly 450 for DPB1. A later genetic analysis took genome-wide SNP genotypes for about 55% of the 666 donors and used that subset as a discovery cohort. To study patterns of TCR occurrence, a later analysis re-analyzed previously published TCR beta repertoires from 500 to 850 donors and added high-resolution HLA genotyping. Four or five DR-DQ haplotypes were handled as single units for association and clustering because linkage in the cohort was strong. To predict cytomegalovirus infection status, the study brought together high-throughput TCR immunosequencing, statistical association of individual TCRs with disease status, and machine learning. The study aimed to test whether cataloging public T cell receptors could reveal signatures of past pathogen exposure. On average, 235,054 unique TCR beta nucleotide sequences were sequenced per donor among 398 genotyped donors of the cohort, with roughly 19% of those sequences being non-productive.

Beyond this particular receptor, the publication reports: Assigning TCR associations to individual alleles was difficult when HLA alleles, especially DR and DQ, strongly co-occurred. Broadly in line with IMGT annotations, most TCR beta V segments showed up in productive rearrangements about 87% or about 30% of the time in an earlier analysis of around 550 of the donors. In a later genetic analysis, a missense DCLRE1C variant was associated with V-gene and J-gene trimming of TCR beta chains, and the association was replicated in an independent cohort. A cluster of highly shared sequence variants was judged likely to represent a technical artifact of the sequencing pipeline. A later analysis found that TCR association rates varied across HLA loci, with DRB1 alleles showing the most associated TCRs and HLA-C alleles the fewest. According to a later analysis, most CMV-associated TCR beta chains appeared to be HLA-restricted, and the HLA associations seemed to be driven largely by CMV exposure. In a later analysis, several top co-occurrence clusters were reported to appear linked to parvovirus B19, influenza, CMV and Epstein-Barr virus. Specific HLA alleles were associated with 15,000 to 20,000 TCR beta sequences at a false discovery rate of 0.05 in a later analysis. A later analysis found that HLA-associated TCR beta chains were more clonally expanded and had lower generation probabilities than equally common non-associated chains. Correlated functional status among segregating V segments might reflect linkage disequilibrium, but an unknown experimental factor could not be ruled out. This cohort had only TCR beta chains sequenced, and the lack of alpha or paired-chain data limited which features could be detected. HLA typing was unavailable for some donors at each locus, so association tests used only the typed subset. In the study, about 150 TCR beta chains were listed as associated with cytomegalovirus. Because counts were too low, more than 15 rarely observed V segments, including chromosome 9 orphons, were left out of the earlier analysis of 500 to 650 of the donors. While some public TCRs were present in many individuals, most TCR sequences turned up only very rarely across donors. For the cohort, immune exposure information was limited to CMV serostatus. The 87-base-pair reads could not distinguish some IMGT-functional V segments, including TRBV6-2 and TRBV6-3, so those segments were excluded. A few of the identified cytomegalovirus-associated TCR beta chains were confirmed in vitro to be specific for cytomegalovirus antigens. A further reported finding was that TCR beta sequences accurately predicted the HLA-A and HLA-B alleles for most subjects in the first cohort. The classifier was reported to diagnose cytomegalovirus status with high specificity and sensitivity in both the original and validation cohorts. Compared with the roughly 700-donor mean, donors in an Asian-associated ancestry cluster had fewer N-insertions in productive TCRs, according to a later genetic analysis. Sequencing depth was assumed to be roughly uniform across donors in the presence/absence analyses, though that assumption may not hold. The authors suggested that the approach could potentially be extended to other disease states and immunological phenotypes.

The cohort comprised approximately 700 healthy bone marrow donors. Cohort members were all nominally healthy when sampled, although unrecorded immune exposures were likely present. The donor tested CMV seropositive, placing the donor among the 290 or so seropositive members of the cohort. A peripheral blood sample was provided by each donor, and peripheral blood mononuclear cells were used for TCR beta sequencing. The Qiagen DNeasy Blood Extraction Kit was used to extract genomic DNA from the blood cell samples. As to this clone: Its recognized antigen is unknown. The record has no base qualities; no much larger clone is one base away.

Inclusive of the bounding cysteine and phenylalanine, the CDR3 is 14 residues long. The DNA shown is the 42-base CDR3, in frame from base 1. V is shortened by 7 bases, J by 5 bases, and the region joining them spans 15 bases. The germline V gene encodes CDR1 MDHEN and CDR2 SYDVKM. The receptor library was made with the immunoSEQ multiplex PCR assay. The multiplex PCR relied on a mix of 60 forward primers for TCR Vbeta segments and 13 reverse primers for TCR Jbeta segments. The CDR3 region of rearranged TCR beta genes was amplified from genomic DNA with a multiplex PCR assay. The amplified TCR beta libraries were sequenced on the Illumina HiSeq System as 87-base-pair reads. Concerning the study's data processing: A later analysis tallied roughly 76 million unique TCR beta chains across the approximately 670 repertoires, and some 10 million of those chains were shared by two or more donors. A nearest-neighbor algorithm error-corrected the raw reads and collapsed the reads into unique sequences, merging closely related sequences to remove PCR and sequencing errors. V, D and J gene segments were assigned by aligning CDR3 sequences to IMGT reference sequences. For a sequence to be retained, a match of at least six nucleotides was required to both a V gene segment and a J gene segment. A rearrangement counted as productive if the CDR3 had no stop codons and remained in frame with V and J, and every other rearrangement counted as non-productive. Following IMGT convention, CDR3 was defined as the stretch from the second conserved V-encoded cysteine to the conserved J-encoded phenylalanine. The earlier analysis of about 610 of the donors excluded any sequence lacking an unambiguous match to a single V gene segment. An earlier analysis of just under 600 of the donors called V segments functional above 56.7% productive rearrangements and segregating when the between-donor standard deviation exceeded 5%. A statistical classification framework was developed to diagnose cytomegalovirus status using the catalog of TCR beta chain sequences. In a later analysis, TCR nucleotide sequences were compared against IMGT/GENE-DB human TR gene sequences so that V and J genes could be assigned. The TCRdist pipeline was used in a later analysis to assign CDR3 sequences and most-parsimonious VDJ recombination scenarios. In a later analysis, each TCR beta chain was defined by its CDR3 amino acid sequence together with its V-gene family, and reads without a unique V-gene family were excluded. As a way to deal with suspected cross-contamination and a sequencing artifact, a later analysis dropped hundreds of nucleotide sequences that were highly shared and had low generation probability. In a later analysis, a clonal expansion index was calculated for each public chain from normalized within-repertoire ranks of inferred template counts. A later analysis computed generation probabilities with a VDJ recombination model fitted to out-of-frame rearrangements, and checked the results against IGoR. A later analysis scored TCR-TCR, TCR-HLA and TCR-CMV co-occurrence with hypergeometric tests, applying a repertoire-size bias correction to TCR pairs. In a later analysis, false discovery rates were estimated by permuting HLA or CMV assignments 20 times. In a later analysis, co-occurring TCRs were grouped using DBSCAN, and TCRdist sequence similarity was added for clustering within HLA-allele-positive subsets. Co-occurrence clustering excluded repertoires with fewer than 30,000 or more than 120,000 public chains, plus five with anomalous nucleotide sharing. In its TCRdb copy, this immuneACCESS table keeps in-frame sequences only and misses some clones. Where compared with another copy, unresolved V genes explain less than half of these, and the others have no known cause. The DNA gave D and trimming, while V, J and clone size come from that table. The sample includes approximately 97,000 clones, with roughly four fifths observed a single time. Clones ranked in the top ten supply 8% to 10% of the sample.

This receptor chain uses TRBV28 and TRBJ1-5, with a tentative D gene TRBD1 over 5 matching bases. The specimen was PBMCs. This sequence was found in a male donor in good health and CMV-seropositive. CDR3 region: CASILRGVYQPQHF. The DNA sequence is given as TGTGCCAGCATCCTGCGGGGGGTCTATCAGCCCCAGCATTTT.